A selection of T cell receptor beta chains follows, all from one sample in a study of blood T cell repertoires in COVID-19. Produced via immunoSEQ multiplex PCR; TCRdb's table is partial and in-frame only. Seen here are 70,000 or so clones, about nine tenths observed once, and the top ten hold 5% to 5.5%. The sequenced sample consisted of peripheral blood. The source is a woman younger than 35 with acute or convalescent COVID-19. The CDR3 runs from the conserved cysteine through the conserved F or W. The order of the fields is clone size, J gene, V gene, D gene, CDR3 length, CDR3 protein, CDR3 DNA. D genes are given only for firm matches. Clone size is not always given. Where it is, it says once, few, many or a class for expanded clones.

size: -
J: TRBJ1-3
V: TRBV23-1
D: -
length: 12
CDR3: CASMTRGNTIYF
DNA: TGCGCCAGCATGACTCGGGGAAACACCATATATTTT

size: -
J: TRBJ1-1
V: TRBV27
D: -
length: 14
CDR3: CASSLWAGNTEAFF
DNA: TGTGCCAGCAGTTTATGGGCAGGAAACACTGAAGCTTTCTTT

size: -
J: TRBJ2-1
V: TRBV19
D: -
length: 13
CDR3: CASSGQGWNEQFF
DNA: TGTGCCAGTAGTGGTCAGGGATGGAATGAGCAGTTCTTC

size: -
J: TRBJ2-7
V: TRBV4-3
D: TRBD2
length: 16
CDR3: CASSQDLTSGHYEQYF
DNA: TGCGCCAGCAGCCAAGATCTAACTAGCGGGCATTACGAGCAGTACTTC

size: -
J: TRBJ2-3
V: TRBV5-6
D: -
length: 12
CDR3: CASSLFADTQYF
DNA: TGTGCCAGCAGCTTGTTCGCAGATACGCAGTATTTT

size: -
J: TRBJ2-3
V: TRBV11-2
D: TRBD2
length: 18
CDR3: CASSLSGLAGVITDTQYF
DNA: TGTGCCAGCAGCTTATCGGGACTAGCGGGAGTTATCACAGATACGCAGTATTTT

size: -
J: TRBJ1-1
V: TRBV7-8
D: -
length: 14
CDR3: CASSSRTVNTEAFF
DNA: TGTGCCAGCAGCAGTCGGACAGTGAACACTGAAGCTTTCTTT

size: few
J: TRBJ2-3
V: TRBV19
D: -
length: 13
CDR3: CASSATHKDTQYF
DNA: TGTGCCAGTAGTGCGACTCACAAAGATACGCAGTATTTT

size: once
J: TRBJ1-1
V: TRBV11-2
D: -
length: 13
CDR3: CASRPTTVREAFF
DNA: TGTGCCAGCAGACCTACAACAGTTCGGGAAGCTTTCTTT

size: -
J: TRBJ2-7
V: TRBV7-9
D: TRBD1
length: 14
CDR3: CASSLALTGDEQYF
DNA: TGTGCCAGCAGCTTAGCGTTGACAGGGGACGAGCAGTACTTC

size: -
J: TRBJ2-3
V: TRBV2
D: -
length: 15
CDR3: CASRPTGGSTDTQYF
DNA: TGTGCCAGCAGGCCCACGGGCGGGAGCACAGATACGCAGTATTTT